This TCR beta chain derives from a study of blood T cell repertoires in COVID-19. The overall study: PBMCs, B-cell-depleted T cells, or T cells were the source of the cDNA or gDNA that made up the material.

V shed 7 bases and J 7 bases; nucleotides not matched to a gene: 7. Germline CDR1 is LNHDA and CDR2 is SQIVND (reference sequence). The CDR3 runs to 14 residues. The assay was immunoSEQ multiplex PCR, and TCRdb's table has in-frame clones only and misses some. The sample consists of almost 200,000 clones, about 86% of them appearing once. The rearrangement links TRBV19 to TRBJ1-6; 7 positions match TRBD1. Sequenced input: peripheral blood. This sequence was found in a woman aged 70-85 years with acute or convalescent COVID-19. CDR3 sequence reads: CASTPGTANSPLHF. In DNA form, the CDR3 reads TGTGCCAGTACCCCGGGGACAGCAAATTCACCCCTCCACTTT.